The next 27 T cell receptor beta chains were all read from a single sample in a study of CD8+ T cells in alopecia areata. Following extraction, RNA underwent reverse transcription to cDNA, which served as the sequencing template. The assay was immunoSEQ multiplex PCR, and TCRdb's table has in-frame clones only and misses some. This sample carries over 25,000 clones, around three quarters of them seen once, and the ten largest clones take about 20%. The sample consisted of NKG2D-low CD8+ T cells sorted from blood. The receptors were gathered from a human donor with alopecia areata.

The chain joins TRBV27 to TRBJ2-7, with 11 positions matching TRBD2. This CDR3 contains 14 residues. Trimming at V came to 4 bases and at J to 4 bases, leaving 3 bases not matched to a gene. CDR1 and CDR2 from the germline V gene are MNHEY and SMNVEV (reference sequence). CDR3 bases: TGTGCCAGCAGTTCGGGACTAGCGGTATACGAGCAGTACTTC. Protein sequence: CASSSGLAVYEQYF.

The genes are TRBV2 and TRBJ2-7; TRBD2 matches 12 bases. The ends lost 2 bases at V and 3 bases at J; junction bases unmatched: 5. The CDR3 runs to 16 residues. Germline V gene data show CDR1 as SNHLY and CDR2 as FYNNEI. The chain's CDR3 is CASSELAGGTNYEQYF. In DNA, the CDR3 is TGTGCCAGCAGTGAACTAGCGGGAGGGACAAACTACGAGCAGTACTTC.

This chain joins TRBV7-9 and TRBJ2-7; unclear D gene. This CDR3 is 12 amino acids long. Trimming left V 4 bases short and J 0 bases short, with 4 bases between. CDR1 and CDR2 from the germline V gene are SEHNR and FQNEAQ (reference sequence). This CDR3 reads CASSSSSYEQYF. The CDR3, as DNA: TGTGCCAGCAGCTCCAGCTCCTACGAGCAGTACTTC.

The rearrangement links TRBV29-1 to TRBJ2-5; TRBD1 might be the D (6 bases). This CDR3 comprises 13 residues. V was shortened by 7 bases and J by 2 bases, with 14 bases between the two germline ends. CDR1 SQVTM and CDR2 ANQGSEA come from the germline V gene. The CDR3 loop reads CSEPGQLQETQYF. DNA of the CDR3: TGCAGCGAGCCCGGACAGTTACAAGAGACCCAGTACTTC.

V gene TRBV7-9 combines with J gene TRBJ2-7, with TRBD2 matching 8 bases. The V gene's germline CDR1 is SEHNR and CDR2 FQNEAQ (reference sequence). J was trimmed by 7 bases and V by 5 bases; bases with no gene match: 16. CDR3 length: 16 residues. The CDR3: CASSPSTGLAGNEQYF. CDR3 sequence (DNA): TGTGCCAGCAGCCCGTCTACGGGGCTAGCGGGCAATGAGCAGTACTTC.

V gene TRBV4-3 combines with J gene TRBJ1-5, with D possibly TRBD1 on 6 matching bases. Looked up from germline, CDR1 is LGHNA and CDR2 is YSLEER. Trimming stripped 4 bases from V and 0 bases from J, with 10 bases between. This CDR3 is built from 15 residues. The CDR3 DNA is TGCGCCAGCAGCCGACAGGTGGATAGCAATCAGCCCCAGCATTTT. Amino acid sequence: CASSRQVDSNQPQHF.

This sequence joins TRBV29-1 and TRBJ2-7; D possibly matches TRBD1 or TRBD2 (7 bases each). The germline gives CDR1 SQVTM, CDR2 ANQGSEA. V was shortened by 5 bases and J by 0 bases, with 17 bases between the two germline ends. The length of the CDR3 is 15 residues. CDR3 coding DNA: TGCAGCGTTAGGGGGCTAGCGGACACCTCCTACGAGCAGTACTTC. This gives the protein CSVRGLADTSYEQYF.

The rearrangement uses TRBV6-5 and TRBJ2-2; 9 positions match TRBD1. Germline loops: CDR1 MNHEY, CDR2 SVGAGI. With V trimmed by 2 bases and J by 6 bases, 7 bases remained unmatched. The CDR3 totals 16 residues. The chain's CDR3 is CASSYTTGGAAGELFF. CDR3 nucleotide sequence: TGTGCCAGCAGTTACACAACAGGGGGCGCGGCCGGGGAGCTGTTTTTT.

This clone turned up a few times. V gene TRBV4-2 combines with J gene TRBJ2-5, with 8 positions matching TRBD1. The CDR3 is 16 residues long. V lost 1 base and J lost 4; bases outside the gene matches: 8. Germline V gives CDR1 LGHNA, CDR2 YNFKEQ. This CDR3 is CASSQGQGQGVETQYF. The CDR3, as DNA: TGTGCCAGCAGCCAAGGACAAGGACAGGGTGTAGAGACCCAGTACTTC.

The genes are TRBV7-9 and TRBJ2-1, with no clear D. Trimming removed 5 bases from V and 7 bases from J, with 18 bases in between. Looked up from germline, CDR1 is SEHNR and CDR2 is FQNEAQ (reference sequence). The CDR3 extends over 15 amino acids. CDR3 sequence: CASSRGPPNRNEQFF. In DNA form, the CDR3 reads TGTGCCAGCAGCCGCGGACCTCCCAATAGGAATGAGCAGTTCTTC. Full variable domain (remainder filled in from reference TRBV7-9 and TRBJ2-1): DTGVSQNPRHKITKRGQNVTFRCDPISEHNRLYWYRQTLGQGPEFLTYFQNEAQLEKSRLLSDRFSAERPKGSFSTLEIQRTEQGDSAMYLCASSRGPPNRNEQFFGPGTRLTVL.

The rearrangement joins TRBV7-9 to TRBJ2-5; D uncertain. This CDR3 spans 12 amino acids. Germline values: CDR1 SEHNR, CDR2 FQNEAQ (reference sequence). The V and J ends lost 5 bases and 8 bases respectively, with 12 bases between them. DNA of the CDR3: TGTGCCAGCAGCACCGAGGACCTCACCCAGTACTTC. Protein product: CASSTEDLTQYF.

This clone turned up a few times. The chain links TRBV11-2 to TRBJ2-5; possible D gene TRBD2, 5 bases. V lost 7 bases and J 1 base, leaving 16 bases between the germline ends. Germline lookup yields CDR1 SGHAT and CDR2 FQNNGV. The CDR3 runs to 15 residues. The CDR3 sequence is CASNEPNRGQETQYF. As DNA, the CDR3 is TGTGCCAGCAACGAACCCAACCGGGGCCAAGAGACCCAGTACTTC.

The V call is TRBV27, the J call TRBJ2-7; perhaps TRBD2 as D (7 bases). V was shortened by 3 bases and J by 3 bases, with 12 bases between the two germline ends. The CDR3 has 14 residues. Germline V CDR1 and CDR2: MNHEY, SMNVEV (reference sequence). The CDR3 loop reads CASSLQGTNYEQYF. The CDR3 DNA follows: TGTGCCAGCAGTTTGCAGGGGACTAACTACGAGCAGTACTTC.

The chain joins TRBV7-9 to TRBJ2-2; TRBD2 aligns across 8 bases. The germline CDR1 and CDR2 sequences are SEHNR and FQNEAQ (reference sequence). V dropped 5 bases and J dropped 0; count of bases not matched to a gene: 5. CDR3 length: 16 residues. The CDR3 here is CASSTTSGPNTGELFF. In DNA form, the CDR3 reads TGTGCCAGCAGCACCACTAGCGGACCGAACACCGGGGAGCTGTTTTTT.

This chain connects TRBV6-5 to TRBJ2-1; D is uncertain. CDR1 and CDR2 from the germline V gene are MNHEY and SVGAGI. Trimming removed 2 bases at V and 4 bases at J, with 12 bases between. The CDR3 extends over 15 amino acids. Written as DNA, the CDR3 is TGTGCCAGCAGTTACGGAACGGAACCATACAATGAGCAGTTCTTC. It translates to CASSYGTEPYNEQFF.

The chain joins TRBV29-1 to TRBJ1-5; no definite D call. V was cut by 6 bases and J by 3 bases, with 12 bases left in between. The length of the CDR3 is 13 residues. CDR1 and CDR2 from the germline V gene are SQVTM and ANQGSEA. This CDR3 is CSVREASNQPQHF. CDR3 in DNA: TGCAGCGTCCGGGAGGCCTCCAATCAGCCCCAGCATTTT.

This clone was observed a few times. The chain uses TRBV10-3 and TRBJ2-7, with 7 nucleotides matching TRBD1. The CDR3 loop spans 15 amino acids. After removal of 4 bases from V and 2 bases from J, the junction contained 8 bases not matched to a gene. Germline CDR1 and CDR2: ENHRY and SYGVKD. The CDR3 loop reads CAISGPGTETYEQYF. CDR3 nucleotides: TGTGCCATCAGTGGGCCCGGGACAGAGACCTACGAGCAGTACTTC.

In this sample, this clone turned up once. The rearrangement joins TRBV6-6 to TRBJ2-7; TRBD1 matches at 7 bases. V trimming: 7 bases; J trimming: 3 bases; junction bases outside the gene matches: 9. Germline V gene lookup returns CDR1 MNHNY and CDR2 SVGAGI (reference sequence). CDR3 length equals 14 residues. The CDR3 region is CASNLGDSVYEQYF. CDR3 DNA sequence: TGTGCCAGCAACCTAGGGGACAGCGTCTACGAGCAGTACTTC.

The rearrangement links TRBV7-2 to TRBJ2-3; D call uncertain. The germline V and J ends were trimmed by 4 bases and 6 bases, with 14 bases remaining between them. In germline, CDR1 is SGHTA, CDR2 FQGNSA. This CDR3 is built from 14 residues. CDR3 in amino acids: CASSSSDLEDTQYF. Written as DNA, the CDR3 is TGTGCCAGCAGCTCAAGCGATCTAGAGGATACGCAGTATTTT. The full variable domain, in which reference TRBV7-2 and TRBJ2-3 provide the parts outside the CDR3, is GAGVSQSPSNKVTEKGKDVELRCDPISGHTALYWYRQSLGQGLEFLIYFQGNSAPDKSGLPSDRFSAERTGGSVSTLTIQRTQQEDSAVYLCASSSSDLEDTQYFGPGTRLTVL.

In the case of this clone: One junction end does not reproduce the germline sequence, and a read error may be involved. CDR3: CSVAQGASDEQYF. The DNA for the CDR3 is TGCAGCGTTGCCCAGGGGGCCTCCGACGAGCAGTACTTC. The V and J genes are TRBV29-1 and TRBJ2-7; TRBD1 agrees at 8 bases. This CDR3 contains 13 residues. CDR1 is SQVTM and CDR2 is ANQGSEA in the germline V gene.

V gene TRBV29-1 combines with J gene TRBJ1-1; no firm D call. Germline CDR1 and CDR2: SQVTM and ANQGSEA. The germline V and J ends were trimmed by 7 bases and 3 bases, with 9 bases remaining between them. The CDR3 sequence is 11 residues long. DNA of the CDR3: TGCAGCGCAAAACCTGACACTGAAGCTTTCTTT. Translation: CSAKPDTEAFF.

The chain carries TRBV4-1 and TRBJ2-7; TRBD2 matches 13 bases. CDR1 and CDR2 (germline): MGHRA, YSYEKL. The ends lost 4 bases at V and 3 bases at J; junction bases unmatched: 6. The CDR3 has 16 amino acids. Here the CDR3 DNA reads TGCGCCAGCAGCCGGACTAGCGGGAGTTCAGGCTACGAGCAGTACTTC. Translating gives CASSRTSGSSGYEQYF.

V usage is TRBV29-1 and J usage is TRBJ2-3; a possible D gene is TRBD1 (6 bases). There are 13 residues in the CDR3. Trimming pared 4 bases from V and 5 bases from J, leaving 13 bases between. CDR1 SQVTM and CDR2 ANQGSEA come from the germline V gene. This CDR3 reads CSVVAGAVDTQYF. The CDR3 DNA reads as TGCAGCGTTGTAGCAGGGGCGGTAGATACGCAGTATTTT.

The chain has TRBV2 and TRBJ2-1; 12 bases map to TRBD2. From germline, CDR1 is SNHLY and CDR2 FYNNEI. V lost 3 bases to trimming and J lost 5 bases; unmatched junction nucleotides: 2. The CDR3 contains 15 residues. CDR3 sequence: CASSERTSGNNEQFF. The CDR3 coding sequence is TGTGCCAGCAGTGAGAGGACTAGCGGGAACAATGAGCAGTTCTTC.

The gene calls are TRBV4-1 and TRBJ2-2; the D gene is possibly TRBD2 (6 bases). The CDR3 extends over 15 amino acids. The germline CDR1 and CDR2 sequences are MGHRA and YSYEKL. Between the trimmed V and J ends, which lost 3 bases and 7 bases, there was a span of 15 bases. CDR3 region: CASSQWVEGFGELFF. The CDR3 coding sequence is TGCGCCAGCAGCCAGTGGGTGGAGGGCTTCGGGGAGCTGTTTTTT.

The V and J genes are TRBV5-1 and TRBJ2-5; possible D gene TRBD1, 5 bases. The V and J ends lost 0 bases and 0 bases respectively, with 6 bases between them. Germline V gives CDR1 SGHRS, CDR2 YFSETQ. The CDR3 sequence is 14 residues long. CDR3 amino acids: CASSLGQHQETQYF. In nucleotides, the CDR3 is TGCGCCAGCAGCTTGGGACAGCACCAAGAGACCCAGTACTTC.

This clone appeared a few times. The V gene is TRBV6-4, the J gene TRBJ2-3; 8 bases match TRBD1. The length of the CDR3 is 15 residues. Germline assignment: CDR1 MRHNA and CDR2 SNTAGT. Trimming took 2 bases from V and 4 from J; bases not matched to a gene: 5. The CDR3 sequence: CASSDPDRDADTQYF. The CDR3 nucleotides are TGTGCCAGCAGTGACCCGGACAGGGACGCAGATACGCAGTATTTT.